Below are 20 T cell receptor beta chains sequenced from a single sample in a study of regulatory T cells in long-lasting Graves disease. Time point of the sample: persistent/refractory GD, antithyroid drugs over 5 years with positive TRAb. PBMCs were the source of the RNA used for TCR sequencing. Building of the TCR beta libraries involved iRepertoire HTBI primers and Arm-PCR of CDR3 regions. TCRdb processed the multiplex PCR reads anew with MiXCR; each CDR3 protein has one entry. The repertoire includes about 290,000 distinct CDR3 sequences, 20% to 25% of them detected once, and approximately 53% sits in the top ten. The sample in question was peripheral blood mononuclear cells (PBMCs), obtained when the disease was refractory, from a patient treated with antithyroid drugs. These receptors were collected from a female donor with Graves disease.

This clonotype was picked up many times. CDR3 sequence: CASSYSGGFGYTF. CDR3 in DNA: TGTGCCAGCAGTTACTCAGGGGGCTTCGGCTACACCTTC. V usage is TRBV6-5 and J usage is TRBJ1-2; 7 bases match TRBD1. The germline V gene encodes CDR1 MNHEY and CDR2 SVGAGI. This CDR3 has 13 amino acids. With 0 bases clipped from V and 8 bases from J, the junction kept 3 bases outside the gene matches.

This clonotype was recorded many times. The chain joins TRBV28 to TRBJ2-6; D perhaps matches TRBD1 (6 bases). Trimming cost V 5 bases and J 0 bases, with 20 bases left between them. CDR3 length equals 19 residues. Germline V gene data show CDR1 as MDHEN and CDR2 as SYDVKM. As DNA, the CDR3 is TGTGCCAGCAGTCGGTACGACAGGCTCAGGAGCTCTGGGGCCAACGTCCTGACTTTC. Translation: CASSRYDRLRSSGANVLTF.

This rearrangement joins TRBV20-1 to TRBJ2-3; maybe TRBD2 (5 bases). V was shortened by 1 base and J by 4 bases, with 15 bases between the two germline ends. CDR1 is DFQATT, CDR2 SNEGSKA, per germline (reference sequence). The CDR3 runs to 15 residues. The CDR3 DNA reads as TGCAGTGCTAGAGTATCCAGCGGAGAGCCAGATACGCAGTATTTT. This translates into CSARVSSGEPDTQYF.

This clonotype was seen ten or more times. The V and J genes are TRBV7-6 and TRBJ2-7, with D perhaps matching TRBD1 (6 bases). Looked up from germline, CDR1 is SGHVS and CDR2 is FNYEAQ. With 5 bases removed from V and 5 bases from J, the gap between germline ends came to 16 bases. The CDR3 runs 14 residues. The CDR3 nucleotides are TGTGCCAGCAGCCCCACCTTACAGGGCCACGAGCAGTACTTC. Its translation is CASSPTLQGHEQYF. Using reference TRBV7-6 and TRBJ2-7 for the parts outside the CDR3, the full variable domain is GAGVSQSPRYKVTKRGQDVALRCDPISGHVSLYWYRQALGQGPEFLTYFNYEAQQDKSGLPNDRFSAERPEGSISTLTIQRTEQRDSAMYRCASSPTLQGHEQYFGPGTRLTVT.

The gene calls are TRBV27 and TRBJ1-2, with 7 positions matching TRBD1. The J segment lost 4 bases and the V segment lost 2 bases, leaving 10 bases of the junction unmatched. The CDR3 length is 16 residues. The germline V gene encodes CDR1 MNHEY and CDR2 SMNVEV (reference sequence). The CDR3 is CASSLHGTAELYGYTF. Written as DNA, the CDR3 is TGTGCCAGCAGTTTACACGGGACAGCGGAGCTCTATGGCTACACCTTC.

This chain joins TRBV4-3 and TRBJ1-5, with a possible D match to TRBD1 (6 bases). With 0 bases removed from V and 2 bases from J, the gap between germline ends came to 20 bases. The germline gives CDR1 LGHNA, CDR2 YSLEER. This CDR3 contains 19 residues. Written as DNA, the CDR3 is TGCGCCAGCAGCCAAGATCTTTTCGGGGGGCAAGGTGGCAATCAGCCCCAGCATTTT. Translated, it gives CASSQDLFGGQGGNQPQHF.

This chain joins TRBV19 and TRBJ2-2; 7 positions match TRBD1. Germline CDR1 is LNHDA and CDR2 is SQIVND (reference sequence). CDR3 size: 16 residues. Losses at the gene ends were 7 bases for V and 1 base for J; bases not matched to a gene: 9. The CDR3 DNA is TGTGCCAGTATCGACCAGACAGGGCAGAACACCGGGGAGCTGTTTTTT. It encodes CASIDQTGQNTGELFF.

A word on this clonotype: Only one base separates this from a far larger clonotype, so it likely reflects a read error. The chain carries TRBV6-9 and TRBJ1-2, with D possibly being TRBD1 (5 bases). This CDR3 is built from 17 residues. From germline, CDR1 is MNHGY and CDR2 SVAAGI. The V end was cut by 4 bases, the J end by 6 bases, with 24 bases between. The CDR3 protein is CASSSGTYHSRADGYTF. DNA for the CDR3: TGTGCCAGCAGTTCGGGGACCTACCACTCTCGGGCGGATGGCTACACCTTC.

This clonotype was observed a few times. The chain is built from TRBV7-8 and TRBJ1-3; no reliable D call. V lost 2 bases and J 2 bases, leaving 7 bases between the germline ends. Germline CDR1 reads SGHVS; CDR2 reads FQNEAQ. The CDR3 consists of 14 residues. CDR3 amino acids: CASSLPGAGNTIYF. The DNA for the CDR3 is TGTGCCAGCAGCTTACCTGGGGCTGGAAACACCATATATTTT.

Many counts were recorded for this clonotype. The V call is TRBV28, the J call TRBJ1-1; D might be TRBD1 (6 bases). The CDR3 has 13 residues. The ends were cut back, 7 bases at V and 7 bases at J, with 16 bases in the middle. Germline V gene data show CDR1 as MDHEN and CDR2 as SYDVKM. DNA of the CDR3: TGTGCCAGCACTATTGAGGGGGGAAGTGAAGCTTTCTTT. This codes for CASTIEGGSEAFF.

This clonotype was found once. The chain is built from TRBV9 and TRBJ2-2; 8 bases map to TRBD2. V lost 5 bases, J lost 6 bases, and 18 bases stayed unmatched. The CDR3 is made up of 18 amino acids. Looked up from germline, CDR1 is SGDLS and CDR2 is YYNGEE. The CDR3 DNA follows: TGTGCCAGCAGTAAGGAAGTGGGACTAGTGGGAGACGCCGGGGAGCTGTTTTTT. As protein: CASSKEVGLVGDAGELFF.

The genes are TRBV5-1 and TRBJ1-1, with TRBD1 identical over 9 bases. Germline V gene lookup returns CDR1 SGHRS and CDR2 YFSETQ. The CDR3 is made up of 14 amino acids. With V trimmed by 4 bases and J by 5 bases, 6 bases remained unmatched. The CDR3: CASSAGQGITEAFF. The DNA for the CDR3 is TGCGCCAGCAGCGCAGGACAGGGGATTACTGAAGCTTTCTTT.

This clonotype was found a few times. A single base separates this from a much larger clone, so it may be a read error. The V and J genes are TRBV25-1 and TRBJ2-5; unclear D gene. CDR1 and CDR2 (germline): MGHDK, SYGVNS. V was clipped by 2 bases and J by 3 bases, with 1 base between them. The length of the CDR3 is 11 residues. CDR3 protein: CASSEKETQYF. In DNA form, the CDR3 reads TGTGCCAGCAGTGAAAAAGAGACCCAGTACTTC.

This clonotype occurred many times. In DNA form, the CDR3 reads TGTGCCAGCAGGGCGACAGGATCCTATGGCTACACCTTC. It codes for CASRATGSYGYTF. The rearrangement joins TRBV2 to TRBJ1-2; the D gene is possibly TRBD1 (6 bases). This CDR3 is built from 13 residues. Germline values: CDR1 SNHLY, CDR2 FYNNEI. V was clipped by 6 bases and J by 4 bases, with 12 bases between them.

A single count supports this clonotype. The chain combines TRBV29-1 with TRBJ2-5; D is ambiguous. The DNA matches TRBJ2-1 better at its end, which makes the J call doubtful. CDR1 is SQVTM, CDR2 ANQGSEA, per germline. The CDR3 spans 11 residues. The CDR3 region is CSARLNNEQFF. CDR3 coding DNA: TGCAGCGCCCGACTGAACAATGAGCAGTTCTTC.

CDR3 in amino acids: CASSYRQGAENTEAFF. CDR3 in DNA: TGTGCCAGCAGTTATCGACAGGGGGCCGAGAACACTGAAGCTTTCTTT. J is TRBJ1-1 and V is TRBV6-2 or TRBV6-3, with 10 positions matching TRBD1. Trimming cost V 3 bases and J 1 base; bases outside gene matches: 5. Germline CDR1 reads MNHEY; CDR2 reads SVGEGT. The CDR3 runs to 16 residues.

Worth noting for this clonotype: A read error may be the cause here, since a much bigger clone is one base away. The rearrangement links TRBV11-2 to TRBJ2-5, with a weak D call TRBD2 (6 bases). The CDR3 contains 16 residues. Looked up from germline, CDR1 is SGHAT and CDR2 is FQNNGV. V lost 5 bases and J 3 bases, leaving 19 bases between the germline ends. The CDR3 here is CASSPAVAGPKETQYF. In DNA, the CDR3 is TGTGCCAGCAGCCCCGCTGTGGCGGGACCAAAAGAGACCCAGTACTTC. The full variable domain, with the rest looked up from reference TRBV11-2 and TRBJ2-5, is EAGVAQSPRYKIIEKRQSVAFWCNPISGHATLYWYQQILGQGPKLLIQFQNNGVVDDSQLPKDRFSAERLKGVDSTLKIQPAKLEDSAVYLCASSPAVAGPKETQYFGPGTRLLVL.

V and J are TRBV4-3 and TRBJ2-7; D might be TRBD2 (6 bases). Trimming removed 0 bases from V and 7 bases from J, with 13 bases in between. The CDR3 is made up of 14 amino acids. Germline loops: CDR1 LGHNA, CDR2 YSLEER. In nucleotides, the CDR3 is TGCGCCAGCAGCCAAGAGAGGGTTAGCGGAGAGCAGTACTTC. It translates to CASSQERVSGEQYF.

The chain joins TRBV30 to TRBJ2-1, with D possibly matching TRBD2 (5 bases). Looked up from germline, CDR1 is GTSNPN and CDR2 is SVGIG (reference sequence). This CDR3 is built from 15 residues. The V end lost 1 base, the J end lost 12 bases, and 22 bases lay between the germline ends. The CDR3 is CAWSESLAGKMGQFF. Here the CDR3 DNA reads TGTGCCTGGAGTGAAAGTTTGGCCGGGAAGATGGGGCAGTTCTTC. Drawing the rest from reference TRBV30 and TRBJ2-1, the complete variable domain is SQTIHQWPATLVQPVGSPLSLECTVEGTSNPNLYWYRQAAGRGLQLLFYSVGIGQISSEVPQNLSASRPQDRQFILSSKKLLLSDSGFYLCAWSESLAGKMGQFFGPGTRLTVL.

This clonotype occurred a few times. DNA of the CDR3: TGTGCCAGCCGCAGGGCCCGGACCGGGGAGCTGTTTTTT. Translation: CASRRARTGELFF. V gene TRBV28 combines with J gene TRBJ2-2; weak D call: TRBD1 (5 bases). Germline CDR1 reads MDHEN; CDR2 reads SYDVKM. The CDR3 has 13 amino acids. V dropped 8 bases and J dropped 5 bases, with 12 bases sitting between them.